The next 2 T cell receptor beta chains were all read from a single sample in a study of OX40 agonist ivuxolimab in advanced cancers. TCRdb's table, derived via immunoSEQ multiplex PCR, lists solely in-frame clones and lacks some. This table has approximately 69,000 clones, just under 95% appearing once. Sequencing was performed on CD4+ or CD8+ T cells sorted from blood, taken in a trial of the OX40 agonist ivuxolimab. Every receptor here comes from an adult with an advanced solid tumor such as melanoma, head and neck, liver or kidney cancer.

A single count supports this clone. V usage is TRBV29-1 and J usage is TRBJ2-3, with D possibly being TRBD2 (6 bases). The ends were cut back, 5 bases at V and 7 bases at J, with 19 bases in the middle. Germline CDR1 and CDR2: SQVTM and ANQGSEA. This CDR3 is built from 14 residues. The chain's CDR3 is CSVRPGTPGNTQYF. The CDR3 nucleotides are TGCAGCGTTCGGCCCGGGACTCCCGGGAATACGCAGTATTTT.

This clone was counted only a few times. The rearrangement links TRBV25-1 to TRBJ1-6; no reliable D call. The ends were cut back, 3 bases at V and 7 bases at J, with 16 bases in the middle. There are 16 residues in the CDR3. CDR1 and CDR2 from the germline V gene are MGHDK and SYGVNS. The CDR3 protein is CASSDRERVRNSPLHF. The DNA for the CDR3 is TGTGCCAGCAGTGATAGGGAAAGGGTCCGGAATTCACCCCTCCACTTT.